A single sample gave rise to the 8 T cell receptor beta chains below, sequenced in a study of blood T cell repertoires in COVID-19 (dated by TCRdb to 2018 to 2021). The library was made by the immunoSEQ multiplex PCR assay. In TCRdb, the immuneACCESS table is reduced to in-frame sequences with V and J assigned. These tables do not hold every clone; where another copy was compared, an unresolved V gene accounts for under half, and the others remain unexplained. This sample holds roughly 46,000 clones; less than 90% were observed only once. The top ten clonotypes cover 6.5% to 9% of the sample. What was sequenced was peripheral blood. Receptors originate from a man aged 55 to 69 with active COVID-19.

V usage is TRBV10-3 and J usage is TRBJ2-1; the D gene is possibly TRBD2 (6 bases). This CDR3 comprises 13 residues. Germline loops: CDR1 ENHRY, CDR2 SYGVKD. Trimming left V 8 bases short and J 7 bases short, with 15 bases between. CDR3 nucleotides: TGTGCCATCTTAGCGGATGAGGGGAATGAGCAGTTCTTC. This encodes CAILADEGNEQFF.

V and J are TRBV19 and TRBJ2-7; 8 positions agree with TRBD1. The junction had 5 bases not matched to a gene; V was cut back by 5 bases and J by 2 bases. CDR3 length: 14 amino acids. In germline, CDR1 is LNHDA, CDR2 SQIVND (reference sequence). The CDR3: CASSLQGQAYEQYF. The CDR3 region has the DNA TGTGCCAGTAGTTTACAGGGACAGGCCTACGAGCAGTACTTC.

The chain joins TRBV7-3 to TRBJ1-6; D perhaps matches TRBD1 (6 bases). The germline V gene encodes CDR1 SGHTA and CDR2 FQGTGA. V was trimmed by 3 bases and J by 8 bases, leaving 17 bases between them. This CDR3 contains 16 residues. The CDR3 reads CASSFALRGIDSPLHF. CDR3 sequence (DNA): TGTGCCAGCAGCTTTGCCCTAAGGGGGATTGATTCACCCCTCCACTTT.

The CDR3 nucleotides are TGCGCCAGCAGCCAAGTTCTATCGGGACAGGGGGAGACCCAGTACTTC. It is translated as CASSQVLSGQGETQYF. The chain is built from TRBV4-3 and TRBJ2-5; 10 nucleotides align to TRBD1. Germline CDR1 LGHNA, CDR2 YSLEER. J was trimmed by 5 bases and V by 1 base; bases with no gene match: 7. The CDR3 is made up of 16 amino acids.

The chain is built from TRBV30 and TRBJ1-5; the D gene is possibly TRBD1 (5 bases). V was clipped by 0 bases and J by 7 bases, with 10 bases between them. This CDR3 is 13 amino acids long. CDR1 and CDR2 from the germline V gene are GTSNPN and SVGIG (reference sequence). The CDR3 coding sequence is TGTGCCTGGAGTGTGCAGGGTGTACAGCCCCAGCATTTT. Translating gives CAWSVQGVQPQHF.

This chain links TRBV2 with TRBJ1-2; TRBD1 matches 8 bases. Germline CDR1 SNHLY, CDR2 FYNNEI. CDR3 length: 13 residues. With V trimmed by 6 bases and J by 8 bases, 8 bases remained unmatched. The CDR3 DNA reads TGTGCCAGCAGCCTCACTGGACAGGGAGGCTACACCTTC. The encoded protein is CASSLTGQGGYTF.

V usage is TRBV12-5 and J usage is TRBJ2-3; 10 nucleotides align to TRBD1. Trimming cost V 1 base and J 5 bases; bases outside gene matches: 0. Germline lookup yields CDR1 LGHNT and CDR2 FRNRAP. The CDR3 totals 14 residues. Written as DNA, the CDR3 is TGTGCTAGTGGTTTGGGGACAGGGGGAGATACGCAGTATTTT. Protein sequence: CASGLGTGGDTQYF.

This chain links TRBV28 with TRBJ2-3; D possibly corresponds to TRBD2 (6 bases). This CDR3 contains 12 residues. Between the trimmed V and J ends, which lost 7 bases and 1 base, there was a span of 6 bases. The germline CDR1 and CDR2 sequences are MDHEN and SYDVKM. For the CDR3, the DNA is TGTGCCAGCACGGGGGGCACAGATACGCAGTATTTT. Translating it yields CASTGGTDTQYF.